The 18 T cell receptor beta chains given below trace back to one sample, sequenced in a study of blood T cell repertoires in COVID-19. TCRdb keeps only in-frame clones here, not all; method: immunoSEQ multiplex PCR. The data show about 70,000 clones, 80% to 90% seen once. Sequenced input: peripheral blood. The receptor source for this set is a man aged 45 to 65 with active COVID-19.

This chain links TRBV7-2 with TRBJ2-5, with 10 bases matching TRBD1. Germline values: CDR1 SGHTA, CDR2 FQGNSA. J lost 4 bases, V lost 5 bases, and 4 bases had no gene match. The length of the CDR3 is 14 residues. CDR3 DNA: TGTGCCAGCAGCCCAGACAGGGGGCGAGAGACCCAGTACTTC. The encoded protein is CASSPDRGRETQYF.

This clone was counted a few times. This rearrangement joins TRBV4-2 to TRBJ2-1, with 10 bases lining up with TRBD2. The CDR3 has 17 residues. Germline lookup yields CDR1 LGHNA and CDR2 YNFKEQ. Trimming removed 0 bases from V and 15 bases from J; junction bases left unmatched: 17. Here the CDR3 reads CASSQDGRTSGPKTWFF. The CDR3 DNA reads as TGTGCCAGCAGCCAAGATGGAAGGACTAGCGGCCCCAAAACCTGGTTCTTC.

The rearrangement links TRBV18 to TRBJ1-5, with a weak D call TRBD1 (5 bases). CDR1 and CDR2 from the germline V gene are KGHSH and LQKENI. Trimming removed 0 bases from V and 0 bases from J, with 6 bases in between. This CDR3 has 15 amino acids. CDR3 nucleotide sequence: TGTGCCAGCTCACCACCGGACATTAGCAATCAGCCCCAGCATTTT. The encoded protein is CASSPPDISNQPQHF.

The chain couples TRBV7-9 to TRBJ2-3, with D tentatively TRBD1 (8 bases). CDR3 length equals 16 residues. Trimming stripped 3 bases from V and 1 base from J, with 14 bases between. CDR1 and CDR2 (germline): SEHNR, FQNEAQ (reference sequence). The DNA for the CDR3 is TGTGCCAGCAGCTTTACAGGGGGGGTTGGCACAGATACGCAGTATTTT. Amino acid sequence: CASSFTGGVGTDTQYF.

The chain combines TRBV5-1 with TRBJ2-2; the match to TRBD1 covers 10 bases. With 4 bases clipped from V and 7 bases from J, the junction kept 7 bases outside the gene matches. Germline CDR1 reads SGHRS; CDR2 reads YFSETQ. The CDR3 runs 15 residues. CDR3 loop: CASSTRQGAGGELFF. CDR3 DNA sequence: TGCGCCAGCAGCACGAGACAGGGGGCCGGCGGGGAGCTGTTTTTT. Full variable domain (missing parts from reference TRBV5-1 and TRBJ2-2): KAGVTQTPRYLIKTRGQQVTLSCSPISGHRSVSWYQQTPGQGLQFLFEYFSETQRNKGNFPGRFSGRQFSNSRSEMNVSTLELGDSALYLCASSTRQGAGGELFFGEGSRLTVL.

The chain combines TRBV6-5 with TRBJ1-2; TRBD1 agrees at 9 bases. The V and J ends lost 4 bases and 6 bases, in that order; junction bases with no gene match: 12. The CDR3 consists of 16 residues. Germline V gene lookup returns CDR1 MNHEY and CDR2 SVGAGI. The CDR3 DNA reads TGTGCCAGCAGTTTGGACGGTGGACAGGGGTGGGATGGCTACACCTTC. It is translated as CASSLDGGQGWDGYTF.

The V call is TRBV7-8, the J call TRBJ1-1; D is undetermined. Trimming pared 5 bases from V and 10 bases from J, leaving 14 bases between. The CDR3 contains 12 residues. Germline values: CDR1 SGHVS, CDR2 FQNEAQ. CDR3 amino acids: CASSLTRVSAFF. CDR3 DNA: TGTGCCAGCAGCCTTACGAGGGTGTCAGCTTTCTTT.

With regard to this clone: Its ends do not fully match the called genes, so a read error is possible. The chain employs TRBV7-7 and TRBJ2-1; 7 bases agree with TRBD2. The CDR3 extends over 12 amino acids. Germline values: CDR1 SSHAT, CDR2 FNYEAQ (reference sequence). The CDR3 reads CASSSGGSEQFF. CDR3 nucleotide sequence: TGTGCTAGCAGCTCCGGGGGGAGTGAGCAGTTCTTC.

The chain has TRBV29-1 and TRBJ1-2; 7 nucleotides align to TRBD1. The trim removed 6 bases at V and 1 base at J, leaving 11 bases unmatched. The CDR3 covers 15 residues. Germline assignment: CDR1 SQVTM and CDR2 ANQGSEA. This CDR3 reads CSVPRDSSINYGYTF. The CDR3 nucleotides are TGCAGCGTGCCTAGGGACAGCTCGATTAACTATGGCTACACCTTC.

This chain uses TRBV7-3 with TRBJ2-2; the match to TRBD1 covers 7 bases. Germline CDR1 is SGHTA and CDR2 is FQGTGA. CDR3 length: 14 residues. The V gene end was trimmed by 3 bases and the J gene end by 6 bases; junction bases not matched to a gene: 4. The CDR3 spells CASSFGTDAGELFF. CDR3 bases: TGTGCCAGCAGCTTTGGGACAGACGCCGGGGAGCTGTTTTTT.

V and J are TRBV6-5 and TRBJ1-2; D might be TRBD1 (6 bases). Per germline, CDR1 MNHEY and CDR2 SVGAGI. This CDR3 has 11 residues. V lost 9 bases to trimming and J lost 3 bases, with 8 bases between them. The CDR3 DNA follows: TGTGCCAGTACAGGGCACTATGGCTACACCTTC. This codes for CASTGHYGYTF.

The chain links TRBV6-6 to TRBJ1-1; D is uncertain. CDR1 and CDR2 (germline): MNHNY, SVGAGI (reference sequence). This CDR3 region has 13 residues. Trimming took off 2 bases at V and 3 bases at J, with 7 bases between the two ends. The CDR3 spells CASSYLSYTEAFF. The CDR3, as DNA: TGTGCCAGCAGTTACCTCAGTTACACTGAAGCTTTCTTT.

This chain uses TRBV12-3 or TRBV12-4 with TRBJ1-1; no reliable D call. The CDR3 contains 13 residues. V lost 3 bases, J lost 3 bases, and 8 bases lay in between. CDR3 protein: CASSFMADTEAFF. The DNA of the CDR3 is TGTGCCAGCAGTTTCATGGCAGACACTGAAGCTTTCTTT.

This clone occurred a few times. The V gene is TRBV18, the J gene TRBJ1-1; D remains unclear. Trimming removed 3 bases at V and 4 bases at J, with 9 bases between. There are 13 residues in the CDR3. Germline CDR1 reads KGHSH; CDR2 reads LQKENI. The CDR3 loop reads CASSPPVTTEAFF. The CDR3 DNA reads TGTGCCAGCTCACCCCCGGTTACCACTGAAGCTTTCTTT.

V is TRBV29-1 and J is TRBJ2-7, with 8 bases lining up with TRBD2. CDR3 length: 14 residues. V lost 6 bases, J lost 7 bases, and 14 bases stayed unmatched. Germline loops: CDR1 SQVTM, CDR2 ANQGSEA. Here the CDR3 DNA reads TGCAGCGTAGAGGGGCGGGGGGACTTACGGGAGCAGTACTTC. This codes for CSVEGRGDLREQYF.

CDR3 sequence (DNA): TGTGCCAGCAGTTTAGGGCAGGTTAGCAATCAGCCCCAGCATTTT. The encoded protein is CASSLGQVSNQPQHF. The genes are TRBV28 and TRBJ1-5; unclear D gene. The germline gives CDR1 MDHEN, CDR2 SYDVKM. This CDR3 contains 15 residues. V gave up 2 bases and J gave up 0 bases, with 8 bases separating them.

The rearrangement links TRBV6-6 to TRBJ1-2; no clear D gene. The CDR3 totals 16 residues. Germline-derived CDR1 and CDR2 are MNHNY and SVGAGI (reference sequence). Deletions cut 10 bases from V and 8 bases from J, with 29 bases between. CDR3 nucleotide sequence: TGTGCCACCTCCCAACGATTGGAGACCCGAGGAAGAGGCTACACCTTC. Its protein is CATSQRLETRGRGYTF.

This rearrangement joins TRBV5-5 to TRBJ2-3; 11 positions agree with TRBD1. The germline CDR1 and CDR2 sequences are SGHKS and YYEKEE (reference sequence). After removal of 4 bases from V and 6 bases from J, the junction contained 4 bases not matched to a gene. The CDR3 contains 14 residues. CDR3 DNA: TGTGCCAGCAGCACCTGGGACAGGGGGGATACGCAGTATTTT. Translation gives CASSTWDRGDTQYF.